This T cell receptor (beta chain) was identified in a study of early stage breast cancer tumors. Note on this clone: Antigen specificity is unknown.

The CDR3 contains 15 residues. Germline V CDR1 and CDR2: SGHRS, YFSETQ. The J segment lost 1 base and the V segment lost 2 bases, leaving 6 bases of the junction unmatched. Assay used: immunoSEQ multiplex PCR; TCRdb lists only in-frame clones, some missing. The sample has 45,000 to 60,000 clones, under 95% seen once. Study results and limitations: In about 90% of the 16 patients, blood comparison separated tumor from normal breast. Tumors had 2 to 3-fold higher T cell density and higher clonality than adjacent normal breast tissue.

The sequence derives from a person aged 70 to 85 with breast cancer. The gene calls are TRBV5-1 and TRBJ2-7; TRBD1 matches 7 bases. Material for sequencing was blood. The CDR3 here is CASSLTGTDSYEQYF. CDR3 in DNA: TGCGCCAGCAGCTTAACCGGGACAGATTCCTACGAGCAGTACTTC.